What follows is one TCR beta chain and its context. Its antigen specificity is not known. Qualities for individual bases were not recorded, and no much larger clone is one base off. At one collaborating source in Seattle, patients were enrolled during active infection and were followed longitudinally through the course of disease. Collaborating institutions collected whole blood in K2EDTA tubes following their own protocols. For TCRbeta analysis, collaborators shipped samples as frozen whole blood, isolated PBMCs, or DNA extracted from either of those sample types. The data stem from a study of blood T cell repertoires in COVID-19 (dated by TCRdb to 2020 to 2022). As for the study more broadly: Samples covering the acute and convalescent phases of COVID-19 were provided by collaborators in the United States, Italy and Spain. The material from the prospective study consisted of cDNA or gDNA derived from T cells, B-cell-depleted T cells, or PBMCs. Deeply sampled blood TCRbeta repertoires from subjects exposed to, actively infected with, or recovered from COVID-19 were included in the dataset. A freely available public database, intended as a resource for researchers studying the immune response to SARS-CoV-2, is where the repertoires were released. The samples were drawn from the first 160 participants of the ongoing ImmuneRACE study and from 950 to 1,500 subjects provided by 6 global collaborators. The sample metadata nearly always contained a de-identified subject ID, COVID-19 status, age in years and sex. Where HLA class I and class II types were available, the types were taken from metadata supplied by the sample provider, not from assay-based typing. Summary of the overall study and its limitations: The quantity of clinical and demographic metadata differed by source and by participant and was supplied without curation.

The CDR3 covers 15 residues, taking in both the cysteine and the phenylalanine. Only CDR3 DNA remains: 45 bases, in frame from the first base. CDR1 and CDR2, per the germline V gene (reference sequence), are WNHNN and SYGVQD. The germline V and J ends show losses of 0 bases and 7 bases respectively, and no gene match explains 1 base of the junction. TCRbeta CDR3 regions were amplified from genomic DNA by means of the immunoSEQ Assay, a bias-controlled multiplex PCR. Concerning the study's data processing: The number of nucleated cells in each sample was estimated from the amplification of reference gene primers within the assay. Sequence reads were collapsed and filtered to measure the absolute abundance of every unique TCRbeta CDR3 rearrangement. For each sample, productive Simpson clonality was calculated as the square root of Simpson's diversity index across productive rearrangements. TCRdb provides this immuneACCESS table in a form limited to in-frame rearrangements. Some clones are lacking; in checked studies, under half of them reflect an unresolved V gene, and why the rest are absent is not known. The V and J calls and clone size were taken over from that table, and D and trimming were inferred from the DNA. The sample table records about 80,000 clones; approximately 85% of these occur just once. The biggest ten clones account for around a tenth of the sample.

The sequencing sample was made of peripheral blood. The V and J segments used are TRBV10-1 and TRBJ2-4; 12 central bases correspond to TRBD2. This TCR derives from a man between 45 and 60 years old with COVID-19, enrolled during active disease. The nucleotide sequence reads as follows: TGCGCCAGCAGTGAGTCGACTAGCGGGAGCAACATTCAGTACTTC. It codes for CASSESTSGSNIQYF.